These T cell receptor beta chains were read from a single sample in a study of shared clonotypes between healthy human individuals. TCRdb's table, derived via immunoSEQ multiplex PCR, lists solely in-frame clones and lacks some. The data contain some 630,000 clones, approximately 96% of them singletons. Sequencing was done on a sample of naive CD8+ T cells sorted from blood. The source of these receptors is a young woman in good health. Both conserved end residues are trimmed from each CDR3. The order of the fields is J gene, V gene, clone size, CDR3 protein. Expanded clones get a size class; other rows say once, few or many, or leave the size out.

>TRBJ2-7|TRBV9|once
ASSTSTSQPSYEQY
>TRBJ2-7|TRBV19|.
ASSIGLAGWEQY
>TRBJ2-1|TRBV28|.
ASTKGRLSSYNEQF
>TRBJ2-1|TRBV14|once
ASSQDSDSGKEF
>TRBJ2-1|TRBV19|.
ASSELATNEQF
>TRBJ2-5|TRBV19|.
ASQGSETAY
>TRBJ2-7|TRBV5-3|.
ARSLFDRLTAYEQY
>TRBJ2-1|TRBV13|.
ASSPSGSSYNEQF
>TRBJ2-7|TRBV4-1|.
ASSPGGFYEQY
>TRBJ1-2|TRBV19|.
ASRKPSTGFNYGYT
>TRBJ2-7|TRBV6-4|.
ASSDSRGEGSEQY
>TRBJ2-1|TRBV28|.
ASSREHNEQF
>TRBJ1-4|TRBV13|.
ASRSLDEKLF
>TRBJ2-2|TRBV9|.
ASSVSVSASNTGELF
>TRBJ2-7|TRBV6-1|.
ASSDPGLAGLNLYEQY
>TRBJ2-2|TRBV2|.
ASSLAGGTGELF
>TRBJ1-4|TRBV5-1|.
ASSLQGQNEKLF
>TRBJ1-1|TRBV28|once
ASSLDWVGNTEAF
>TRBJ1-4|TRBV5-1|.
ASSPDGVEKLF
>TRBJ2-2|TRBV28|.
ASSLGLYTGELF
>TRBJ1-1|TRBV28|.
ATLRGIEAF
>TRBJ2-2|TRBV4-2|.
ASSQGQFNTGELF
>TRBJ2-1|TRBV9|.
ASSATSGWEQF
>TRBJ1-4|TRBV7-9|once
ASSLDREGTNEKLF
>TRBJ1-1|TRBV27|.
ASSTHQGFGTEAF
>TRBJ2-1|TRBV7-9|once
ASSFSEGAGEQF
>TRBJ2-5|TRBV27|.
ASSQDTGTGLGETQY
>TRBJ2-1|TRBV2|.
ASTHEQF
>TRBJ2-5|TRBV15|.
ATAGIRETQY
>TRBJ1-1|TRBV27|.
ASWAGGNTEAF
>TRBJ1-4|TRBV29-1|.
SVEDRYEKLF
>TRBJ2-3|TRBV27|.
ASTRREPTDTQY
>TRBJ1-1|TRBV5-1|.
ASSLANQKYTEAF
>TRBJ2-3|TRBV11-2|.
ASSLDPWREDGADTQY
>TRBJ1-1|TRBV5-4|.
ASVTWGNTEAF
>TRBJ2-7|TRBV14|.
ASSHPRDGFYEQY
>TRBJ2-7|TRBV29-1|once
SVEGGAYEQY
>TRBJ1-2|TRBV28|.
ASSPTPRKRDNYGYT
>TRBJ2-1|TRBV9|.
ASSVARGIYNEQF
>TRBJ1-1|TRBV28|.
ASSAGYLNTEAF
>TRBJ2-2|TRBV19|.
ASSITGSGELF
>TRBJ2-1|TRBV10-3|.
AISESSGGPGNEQF
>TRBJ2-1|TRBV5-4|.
ASSLELAEAYNEQF
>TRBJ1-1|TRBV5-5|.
ASSLGGPMNTEAF
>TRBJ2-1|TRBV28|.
ASSFLADTDEQF
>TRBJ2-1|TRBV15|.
ATSGLDGQF
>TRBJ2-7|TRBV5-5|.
ASVPGSSSYEQY
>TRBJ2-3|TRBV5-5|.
ASSLAEGADTQY
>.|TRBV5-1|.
ASSYYLGTASYEQY
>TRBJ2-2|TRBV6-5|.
ASRGDPINTGELF
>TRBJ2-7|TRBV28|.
ASSFGDSPYEQY
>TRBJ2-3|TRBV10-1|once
ASSDRLAGYTDTQY
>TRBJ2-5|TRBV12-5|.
ASGLSGRRETQY